This T cell receptor beta chain was profiled in a study of cytomegalovirus exposure and HLA in healthy donors. Study information: Membership in the Caucasian-associated ancestry cluster was found for around 81% of approximately 380 genotyped donors.

In germline, CDR1 is SGHTS, CDR2 YDEGEE. V lost 4 bases and J lost 2; bases outside the gene matches: 4. This CDR3 region has 16 residues. Study outcomes and limitations: Reports showed the classifier diagnosing cytomegalovirus status with high specificity and sensitivity. More clonal expansion characterized HLA-associated TCR beta chains than equally common others in a later analysis.

This PCR relied on a set of 60 Vbeta primers and 13 Jbeta primers. Some clones are missing from TCRdb's copy, which holds only in-frame ones; the method was immunoSEQ multiplex PCR. Seen here are 150,000 to 170,000 clones, roughly 77% observed once, and the top ten hold around 7.2%. Turning to this clone: Its antigen is unidentified.

The donors, nominally healthy at sampling, likely had unrecorded immune exposures. Sequencing was done on a sample of PBMCs. This chain links TRBV5-8 with TRBJ2-1, with 12 bases fitting TRBD2. This clonotype was obtained from a man aged 25-45 years in good health and CMV-seropositive. The CDR3 spells CASSTSGRNPYNEQFF. The CDR3 coding sequence is TGTGCCAGCAGCACTAGCGGGAGGAATCCCTACAATGAGCAGTTCTTC.